These 27 T cell receptor beta chains were sequenced from one sample in a study of blood T cell repertoires in COVID-19. Produced via immunoSEQ multiplex PCR; TCRdb's table is partial and in-frame only. The sample has 250,000 or so clones; 80% to 90% are singletons. The material sequenced was PBMCs or T cells enriched from blood (not recorded which). The receptors stem from a man between 35 and 55 years old who had recovered from COVID-19.

The chain links TRBV18 to TRBJ2-7; D not resolved. Germline CDR1 reads KGHSH; CDR2 reads LQKENI. The CDR3 contains 14 residues. The V end was cut by 0 bases, the J end by 3 bases, with 9 bases between. This CDR3 reads CASSPPGAYYEQYF. DNA of the CDR3: TGTGCCAGCTCACCACCGGGCGCCTACTACGAGCAGTACTTC.

The CDR3 spells CASSLAPGKEAFF. CDR3 in DNA: TGCGCCAGCAGCCTCGCCCCAGGGAAAGAAGCTTTCTTT. This chain uses TRBV4-1 with TRBJ1-1; a weak D match, TRBD1 (5 bases). The length of the CDR3 is 13 residues. The germline V and J ends were trimmed by 4 bases and 8 bases, with 14 bases remaining between them. Germline CDR1 reads MGHRA; CDR2 reads YSYEKL.

The V and J genes are TRBV19 and TRBJ2-7; 10 positions match TRBD1. Germline V gives CDR1 LNHDA, CDR2 SQIVND (reference sequence). This CDR3 region has 15 residues. The trim removed 4 bases at V and 1 base at J, leaving 4 bases unmatched. The CDR3 sequence is CASSTGQGVSYEQYF. CDR3 bases: TGTGCCAGTAGTACTGGACAGGGGGTGTCCTACGAGCAGTACTTC.

The chain has TRBV4-2 and TRBJ1-4, with 9 bases that match TRBD1. J lost 0 bases, V lost 5 bases, and 10 bases had no gene match. CDR3 size: 18 residues. Germline V gene data show CDR1 as LGHNA and CDR2 as YNFKEQ. The CDR3 loop is CASSYLTGGIATNEKLFF. The CDR3 coding sequence is TGTGCCAGCAGCTACTTGACAGGGGGGATTGCAACTAATGAAAAACTGTTTTTT.

This sequence joins TRBV3-1 (or the pseudogene TRBV3-2) and TRBJ1-1, with D perhaps matching TRBD1 (5 bases). This CDR3 is built from 13 residues. V lost 2 bases and J lost 10, with 14 bases in between. Germline CDR1 reads LGHDT; CDR2 reads YNNKEL (reference sequence). DNA of the CDR3: TGTGCCAGCAGCCAACAACTCGACAGTGGAGCTTTCTTT. This gives the protein CASSQQLDSGAFF.

This clone was counted a single time. The chain employs TRBV19 and TRBJ1-4; 7 nucleotides match TRBD1. J lost 0 bases, V lost 7 bases, and 8 bases had no gene match. From germline, CDR1 is LNHDA and CDR2 SQIVND (reference sequence). The CDR3 consists of 16 residues. The CDR3 loop reads CASKGTAIPTNEKLFF. Written as DNA, the CDR3 is TGTGCCAGTAAGGGGACAGCGATCCCAACTAATGAAAAACTGTTTTTT.

This chain joins TRBV12-3 or TRBV12-4 and TRBJ2-2; D may be TRBD1 (6 bases). CDR3 length: 13 residues. In DNA, the CDR3 is TGTGCAATAGGGACAACCCTTTCCGGGGAGCTGTTTTTT. Its protein product is CAIGTTLSGELFF.

This chain's CDR3 is CASRRASNSPLHF. The CDR3 DNA sequence: TGTGCCAGCAGGAGGGCCTCCAATTCACCCCTCCACTTT. The gene calls are TRBV6-5 and TRBJ1-6; D is unclear. The CDR3 consists of 13 residues. Germline V CDR1 and CDR2: MNHEY, SVGAGI. Trimming cost V 6 bases and J 7 bases, with 10 bases left between them.

V usage is TRBV29-1 and J usage is TRBJ1-2; D is unresolved. Trimming took off 5 bases at V and 0 bases at J, with 10 bases between the two ends. CDR3 length: 13 amino acids. Germline CDR1 is SQVTM and CDR2 is ANQGSEA. The CDR3: CSVLPSSNYGYTF. The CDR3 DNA follows: TGCAGCGTTCTCCCTTCTTCTAACTATGGCTACACCTTC.

This sequence joins TRBV28 and TRBJ1-5; 7 bases fit TRBD1. CDR3 length equals 15 residues. Losses at the gene ends were 7 bases for V and 0 bases for J; bases not matched to a gene: 6. Per germline, CDR1 MDHEN and CDR2 SYDVKM. The DNA for the CDR3 is TGTGCCAGCAAACAGGGGAAATATAGCAATCAGCCCCAGCATTTT. Translation gives CASKQGKYSNQPQHF.

This clone was picked up one time. This chain links TRBV12-3 or TRBV12-4 with TRBJ1-2; D remains ambiguous. This CDR3 has 12 residues. Trimming removed 2 bases at V and 4 bases at J, with 5 bases between. This chain's CDR3 is CASSLQVYGYTF. The CDR3 DNA reads TGTGCCAGCAGTTTACAGGTCTATGGCTACACCTTC.

J is TRBJ1-5 and V is TRBV5-1; D is unresolved. Germline V gene data show CDR1 as SGHRS and CDR2 as YFSETQ. The CDR3 loop spans 16 amino acids. Trimming pared 1 base from V and 0 bases from J, leaving 11 bases between. The CDR3 bases are TGCGCCAGCAGCTTGCAACCCGGAGATAGCAATCAGCCCCAGCATTTT. It yields the protein CASSLQPGDSNQPQHF.

The CDR3 reads CASSSWGGTGAYNEQFF. The DNA for the CDR3 is TGTGCCAGCAGCTCGTGGGGTGGGACAGGGGCCTACAATGAGCAGTTCTTC. This chain uses TRBV7-2 with TRBJ2-1, with 10 positions matching TRBD1. There are 17 residues in the CDR3. The trim removed 4 bases at V and 2 bases at J, leaving 8 bases unmatched. CDR1 SGHTA and CDR2 FQGNSA come from the germline V gene.

On this clone itself: This CDR3 is also generated by other DNA sequences in the sample. The rearrangement links TRBV7-9 to TRBJ1-1, with 10 nucleotides matching TRBD1. The V gene end was trimmed by 4 bases and the J gene end by 3 bases; junction bases not matched to a gene: 2. CDR3 length: 14 amino acids. Germline V gene sequence: CDR1 SEHNR, CDR2 FQNEAQ (reference sequence). The CDR3 sequence is CASSSDRGHTEAFF. The CDR3 nucleotides read TGTGCCAGCAGCTCAGACAGGGGGCACACTGAAGCTTTCTTT.

The chain employs TRBV5-6 and TRBJ2-7, with TRBD1 matching over 7 bases. This CDR3 contains 13 residues. CDR1 and CDR2 (germline): SGHDT, YYEEEE. V lost 4 bases, J lost 7 bases, and 8 bases stayed unmatched. This chain's CDR3 is CASSRDSYGEQYF. In DNA, the CDR3 is TGTGCCAGCAGCCGGGACAGCTATGGAGAGCAGTACTTC. The full variable domain, rest sourced from reference TRBV5-6 and TRBJ2-7, is DAGVTQSPTHLIKTRGQQVTLRCSPKSGHDTVSWYQQALGQGPQFIFQYYEEEERQRGNFPDRFSGHQFPNYSSELNVNALLLGDSALYLCASSRDSYGEQYFGPGTRLTVT.

The V gene is TRBV4-1, the J gene TRBJ2-7; 13 bases line up with TRBD2. CDR1 and CDR2 (germline): MGHRA, YSYEKL. The V gene end was trimmed by 0 bases and the J gene end by 6 bases; junction bases not matched to a gene: 14. The CDR3 is 19 residues long. The CDR3 reads CASSQERSGLAGAVSEQYF. In nucleotides, the CDR3 is TGCGCCAGCAGCCAAGAAAGATCCGGACTAGCGGGAGCAGTCTCCGAGCAGTACTTC.

The chain carries TRBV4-1 and TRBJ2-2, with TRBD2 matching 10 bases. Germline lookup yields CDR1 MGHRA and CDR2 YSYEKL. Losses at the gene ends were 4 bases for V and 0 bases for J; bases not matched to a gene: 11. This CDR3 spans 19 amino acids. The CDR3 region is CASSPQWTSGISNTGELFF. The CDR3 DNA sequence: TGCGCCAGCAGCCCCCAGTGGACTAGCGGAATATCGAACACCGGGGAGCTGTTTTTT.

V is TRBV4-3 and J is TRBJ2-3, with 8 bases fitting TRBD2. There are 19 residues in the CDR3. Unmatched junction bases numbered 18, after V lost 1 base and J lost 6 bases. The germline V gene encodes CDR1 LGHNA and CDR2 YSLEER. Here the CDR3 DNA reads TGCGCCAGCAGCCAAGCAATCGGCCTAGCGGGTGTTGCGGGGGATACGCAGTATTTT. Translating gives CASSQAIGLAGVAGDTQYF.

This clone turned up a few times. Its ends do not fully match the called genes, so a read error is possible. The CDR3 DNA reads as TGTGCCAGCAGCTCAAGGGGGAACGCTGAAGCTTTCTTT. Its translation is CASSSRGNAEAFF. The chain uses TRBV5-4 and TRBJ1-1, with D perhaps TRBD1 (6 bases). The germline V gene has CDR1 SGHNT and CDR2 YYREEE (reference sequence). This CDR3 has 13 residues.

The chain recombines TRBV5-4 with TRBJ1-4; tentatively, D is TRBD1 (6 bases). The CDR3 length is 17 residues. V lost 0 bases, J lost 0 bases, and 12 bases lay in between. The germline gives CDR1 SGHNT, CDR2 YYREEE (reference sequence). The CDR3 region has the DNA TGTGCCAGCAGCTTGGATGGGACATCTGCAACTAATGAAAAACTGTTTTTT. It specifies CASSLDGTSATNEKLFF.

V gene TRBV7-2 combines with J gene TRBJ1-1, with D possibly TRBD1 on 6 matching bases. V lost 2 bases, J lost 8 bases, and 12 bases lay in between. The CDR3 extends over 13 amino acids. Germline V CDR1 and CDR2: SGHTA, FQGNSA. This CDR3 reads CASSLQGLREAFF. The CDR3 nucleotides read TGTGCCAGCAGCTTACAGGGGCTACGGGAAGCTTTCTTT.

V usage is TRBV6-5 and J usage is TRBJ2-3; 10 bases match TRBD2. Germline values: CDR1 MNHEY, CDR2 SVGAGI. This CDR3 is built from 14 residues. The V gene end was trimmed by 8 bases and the J gene end by 3 bases; junction bases not matched to a gene: 5. CDR3 sequence reads: CASEVAGGTDTQYF. DNA for the CDR3: TGTGCCAGCGAGGTAGCGGGAGGTACAGATACGCAGTATTTT.

This clone has only a few counts. The rearrangement uses TRBV19 and TRBJ2-2, with D maybe TRBD1 (6 bases). The V end was cut by 0 bases, the J end by 3 bases, with 11 bases between. Germline V CDR1 and CDR2: LNHDA, SQIVND (reference sequence). The CDR3 length is 16 residues. CDR3 sequence reads: CASSIDWDTDTGELFF. The DNA for the CDR3 is TGTGCCAGTAGTATAGATTGGGACACCGACACCGGGGAGCTGTTTTTT.

The V call is TRBV3-1 (or the pseudogene TRBV3-2), the J call TRBJ2-4, with 9 bases fitting TRBD2. The germline V gene has CDR1 LGHDT and CDR2 YNNKEL (reference sequence). The CDR3 is 14 residues long. The V gene end was trimmed by 1 base and the J gene end by 7 bases; junction bases not matched to a gene: 2. Written as DNA, the CDR3 is TGTGCCAGCAGCCAAGTTGCGGGGGGGAACATTCAGTACTTC. Translated: CASSQVAGGNIQYF.

The CDR3 nucleotides are TGTGCCAGCAGCTTAGAATATCAGTCCTGGACAGGGGGTTCCTACGAGCAGTACTTC. Encoded protein: CASSLEYQSWTGGSYEQYF. This chain links TRBV11-2 with TRBJ2-7, with TRBD1 matching 10 bases. Germline trimming cut 0 bases from V and 1 base from J; bases unmatched to any gene: 12. The germline V gene encodes CDR1 SGHAT and CDR2 FQNNGV. The CDR3 runs to 19 residues.

This clone was seen just once. V is TRBV19 and J is TRBJ1-2; 8 positions agree with TRBD1. The CDR3 is made up of 12 amino acids. The trim removed 7 bases at V and 10 bases at J, leaving 8 bases unmatched. The germline CDR1 and CDR2 sequences are LNHDA and SQIVND (reference sequence). CDR3 region: CASTTARGHYTF. The DNA for the CDR3 is TGTGCCAGTACCACAGCCAGGGGGCACTACACCTTC.

This sequence joins TRBV4-3 and TRBJ1-2, with TRBD1 matching 10 bases. Trimming cost V 2 bases and J 4 bases; bases outside gene matches: 7. This CDR3 contains 16 residues. CDR1 is LGHNA and CDR2 is YSLEER in the germline V gene. The CDR3 bases are TGCGCCAGCAGCCAATTGACAGGGGGCCTAGGCTATGGCTACACCTTC. Translated: CASSQLTGGLGYGYTF.